The 30 T cell receptor beta chains listed next were all sequenced from one sample in a study of identical twins. TCRdb ran MiXCR on the 5' RACE reads and lists one entry per CDR3 protein. The table has 700,000 or so distinct CDR3 sequences, roughly 8% seen once. In addition, the sample was reused for a study of yellow fever vaccine responses in identical twins.

Sequencing was carried out using PBMCs. These receptors originate from a woman between 18 and 29 years old in good health.

The chain joins TRBV7-3 to TRBJ2-3; D is unclear. The germline V gene encodes CDR1 SGHTA and CDR2 FQGTGA. V was trimmed by 0 bases and J by 4 bases, leaving 11 bases between them. The CDR3 loop spans 15 amino acids. The CDR3 DNA reads as TGTGCCAGCAGCTTAACTCCGGAAAGGGCAGATACGCAGTATTTT. As protein: CASSLTPERADTQYF.

This clonotype was seen a few times. At one boundary the junction diverges from the germline segment, which might be a read error. The rearrangement uses TRBV7-9 and TRBJ1-6; perhaps TRBD1 as D (5 bases). The CDR3 contains 14 residues. Germline assignment: CDR1 SEHNR and CDR2 FQNEAQ (reference sequence). The CDR3 DNA sequence: TGTGCCAGCAGCCTAGCGTCAGGGCGTTCACCCCTCCACTTT. This encodes CASSLASGRSPLHF. Looking up the rest from reference TRBV7-9 and TRBJ1-6 gives the full variable domain: DTGVSQNPRHKITKRGQNVTFRCDPISEHNRLYWYRQTLGQGPEFLTYFQNEAQLEKSRLLSDRFSAERPKGSFSTLEIQRTEQGDSAMYLCASSLASGRSPLHFGNGTRLTVT.

The V gene is TRBV20-1, the J gene TRBJ2-7, with 7 bases lining up with TRBD2. V dropped 0 bases and J dropped 2; count of bases not matched to a gene: 7. Germline V gene data show CDR1 as DFQATT and CDR2 as SNEGSKA (reference sequence). The CDR3 extends over 15 amino acids. The CDR3, as DNA: TGCAGTGCTAGAGATAGGGCTAGCGGACCCTACGAGCAGTACTTC. Encoded protein: CSARDRASGPYEQYF.

This clonotype has a handful of counts. CDR3 region: CASSFFSPAGYTF. Written as DNA, the CDR3 is TGTGCCAGCAGTTTTTTCTCCCCAGCGGGCTACACCTTC. The J gene is TRBJ1-2, the V gene TRBV12-3 or TRBV12-4; the D is unclear. The CDR3 sequence is 13 residues long. Trimming cost V 3 bases and J 8 bases, with 13 bases left between them.

This clonotype was seen many times. V usage is TRBV14 and J usage is TRBJ1-3; possibly TRBD1 for D (5 bases). This CDR3 has 16 amino acids. CDR1 is SGHDN and CDR2 is FVKESK in the germline V gene. The V and J ends lost 1 base and 4 bases respectively, with 14 bases between them. In nucleotides, the CDR3 is TGTGCCAGCAGCCAAGCCGGGGCTACTTACGGAAACACCATATATTTT. It yields the protein CASSQAGATYGNTIYF. Based on the CDR3 plus reference TRBV14 and TRBJ1-3, the full variable domain is EAGVTQFPSHSVIEKGQTVTLRCDPISGHDNLYWYRRVMGKEIKFLLHFVKESKQDESGMPNNRFLAERTGGTYSTLKVQPAELEDSGVYFCASSQAGATYGNTIYFGEGSWLTVV.

This clonotype has just a few counts. The rearrangement uses TRBV7-2 and TRBJ2-2; 9 bases map to TRBD1. Germline CDR1 reads SGHTA; CDR2 reads FQGNSA. V shed 4 bases and J 6 bases; nucleotides not matched to a gene: 6. This CDR3 spans 15 amino acids. DNA for the CDR3: TGTGCCAGCAGCTACTGGGACAGGGCGGCCGGGGAGCTGTTTTTT. It specifies CASSYWDRAAGELFF.

The chain couples TRBV24-1 to TRBJ2-2; TRBD1 aligns across 7 bases. The length of the CDR3 is 12 residues. V lost 7 bases to trimming and J lost 6 bases; unmatched junction nucleotides: 1. CDR1 and CDR2 from the germline V gene are KGHDR and SFDVKD. CDR3 loop: CATRGGSGELFF. CDR3 DNA sequence: TGTGCCACCAGAGGGGGCTCCGGGGAGCTGTTTTTT.

The chain carries TRBV4-2 and TRBJ2-2, with D perhaps TRBD2 (5 bases). Germline V gene lookup returns CDR1 LGHNA and CDR2 YNFKEQ. The CDR3 length is 16 residues. Trimming removed 0 bases from V and 7 bases from J, with 15 bases in between. For the CDR3, the DNA is TGTGCCAGCAGCCAAGATATAAGGAGGATCAGCGGGGAGCTGTTTTTT. This gives the protein CASSQDIRRISGELFF.

The J gene is TRBJ1-3, the V gene TRBV30, with no clear D. Germline V CDR1 and CDR2: GTSNPN, SVGIG (reference sequence). V lost 2 bases, J lost 0 bases, and 11 bases lay in between. The CDR3 length is 15 residues. The DNA for the CDR3 is TGTGCCTGGAGTCCGGGCCCAAGCTCTGGAAACACCATATATTTT. This translates into CAWSPGPSSGNTIYF.

This clonotype was seen more than once but under ten times. V gene TRBV11-2 combines with J gene TRBJ2-5; D possibly uses TRBD1 or TRBD2 (5 bases each). CDR1 SGHAT and CDR2 FQNNGV come from the germline V gene. The CDR3 totals 13 residues. The V end lost 5 bases, the J end lost 6 bases, and 13 bases lay between the germline ends. The CDR3 here is CASSPKGPQTQYF. The CDR3 DNA follows: TGTGCCAGCAGCCCTAAGGGACCACAGACCCAGTACTTC.

This clonotype was recorded a few times. The chain couples TRBV7-2 to TRBJ2-3; 8 bases are a match to TRBD2. The CDR3 has 15 residues. Germline V gene lookup returns CDR1 SGHTA and CDR2 FQGNSA. With V trimmed by 5 bases and J by 2 bases, 6 bases remained unmatched. The CDR3 bases are TGTGCCAGCAGCCCCCGGGGGGGGCCCACAGATACGCAGTATTTT. Its translation: CASSPRGGPTDTQYF.

This chain joins TRBV6-5 and TRBJ2-7; D is possibly TRBD2 (7 bases). Trimming pared 0 bases from V and 7 bases from J, leaving 22 bases between. Per germline, CDR1 MNHEY and CDR2 SVGAGI. There are 17 residues in the CDR3. The CDR3 loop is CASSYSSVSAGEGEQYF. DNA for the CDR3: TGTGCCAGCAGTTACTCCAGTGTCTCGGCAGGGGAGGGGGAGCAGTACTTC.

The V gene is TRBV29-1, the J gene TRBJ1-1; D possibly corresponds to TRBD1 (6 bases). This CDR3 is 14 amino acids long. Germline V gene data show CDR1 as SQVTM and CDR2 as ANQGSEA. Here the CDR3 reads CSVGGGNRMAEAFF. The CDR3 nucleotides are TGCTCGGTCGGGGGGGGCAATCGAATGGCTGAAGCTTTCTTT.

The chain combines TRBV19 with TRBJ2-7; perhaps TRBD1 as D (6 bases). The CDR3 loop spans 14 amino acids. The V and J ends lost 8 bases and 0 bases respectively, with 14 bases between them. Germline V gene data show CDR1 as LNHDA and CDR2 as SQIVND (reference sequence). The CDR3 sequence is CASGQSLSSYEQYF. CDR3 DNA: TGTGCCAGTGGACAGTCCCTGAGCTCCTACGAGCAGTACTTC.

The rearrangement uses TRBV16 and TRBJ2-1; D not certain. Per the germline V gene, CDR1 is KGHSY and CDR2 is FQNENV. This CDR3 has 13 amino acids. The V gene lost 0 bases and the J gene lost 5 bases, with 5 bases spanning the gap. DNA of the CDR3: TGTGCCAGCAGCCAATCACGTCACAATGAGCAGTTCTTC. Amino acids: CASSQSRHNEQFF.

CDR3 bases: TGTGCCAGCAGTGCCGGGCCTACCTACAATGAGCAGTTCTTC. Protein product: CASSAGPTYNEQFF. The rearrangement joins TRBV6-2 or TRBV6-3 to TRBJ2-1; no reliable D call. Germline V lookup: CDR1 MNHEY, CDR2 SVGEGT. The V end lost 5 bases, the J end lost 2 bases, and 10 bases lay between the germline ends. CDR3 length equals 14 residues.

Ten or more counts support this clonotype. The V and J genes are TRBV7-9 and TRBJ2-5; no definite D call. The CDR3 runs to 13 residues. Trimming removed 1 base at V and 5 bases at J, with 8 bases between. The germline V gene encodes CDR1 SEHNR and CDR2 FQNEAQ (reference sequence). The CDR3 loop is CASSLDLLETQYF. The CDR3 nucleotides are TGTGCCAGCAGCTTAGACCTATTGGAGACCCAGTACTTC.

This clonotype showed up just a few times. The genes are TRBV6-1 and TRBJ2-3; perhaps TRBD2 as D (6 bases). V dropped 6 bases and J dropped 4 bases, with 11 bases sitting between them. This CDR3 has 13 residues. Germline V gene data show CDR1 as MNHNS and CDR2 as SASEGT. The CDR3: CASRPGTSDTQYF. The CDR3 nucleotides read TGTGCCAGCAGACCTGGGACTTCAGATACGCAGTATTTT.

V gene TRBV19 combines with J gene TRBJ1-2, with a tentative D call TRBD1 (5 bases). Germline V lookup: CDR1 LNHDA, CDR2 SQIVND (reference sequence). This CDR3 comprises 15 residues. Trimming took 5 bases from V and 2 from J, leaving 15 bases between them. CDR3 region: CASSASGLNNYGYTF. The CDR3 nucleotides are TGTGCCAGTAGTGCATCGGGACTGAACAACTATGGCTACACCTTC.

Here the CDR3 DNA reads TGTGCCAGCAGCCAAGCACTGGGGACTAGCAAGTTCTTC. Residues: CASSQALGTSKFF. The rearrangement uses TRBV14 and TRBJ2-1; 9 bases map to TRBD2. CDR3 length: 13 residues. The V gene's germline CDR1 is SGHDN and CDR2 FVKESK. V dropped 1 base and J dropped 14; count of bases not matched to a gene: 6.

The chain is built from TRBV6-4 and TRBJ2-1; tentative D call: TRBD1 (6 bases). Germline V CDR1 and CDR2: MRHNA, SNTAGT. V gave up 3 bases and J gave up 1 base, with 13 bases separating them. The CDR3 extends over 16 amino acids. CDR3 sequence (DNA): TGTGCCAGCAGTGAACAGGGTTTGTGGTCCTACAATGAGCAGTTCTTC. This sequence encodes CASSEQGLWSYNEQFF.

This clonotype was detected ten times or more. The rearrangement uses TRBV12-3 or TRBV12-4 and TRBJ2-3; D is undetermined. Trimming left V 8 bases short and J 1 base short, with 7 bases between. This CDR3 is 12 amino acids long. The CDR3 loop reads CASGIGTDTQYF. CDR3 DNA sequence: TGTGCCAGCGGGATCGGCACAGATACGCAGTATTTT.

The rearrangement links TRBV9 to TRBJ2-7, with TRBD1 identical over 7 bases. V lost 0 bases to trimming and J lost 5 bases; unmatched junction nucleotides: 8. Per germline, CDR1 SGDLS and CDR2 YYNGEE. CDR3 length equals 15 residues. The CDR3 is CASSVVPDRDNEQYF. The CDR3 DNA follows: TGTGCCAGCAGCGTAGTCCCCGACAGGGACAACGAGCAGTACTTC.

To note about this clonotype: Relative to the germline gene, one junction end is altered; a read error may explain this. The V and J genes are TRBV7-6 and TRBJ2-5, with TRBD2 matching over 9 bases. The germline V gene encodes CDR1 SGHVS and CDR2 FNYEAQ. CDR3 length: 16 amino acids. The CDR3, as DNA: TGTGCCAGCGGCTTAGGGGGTAGCGGGGGACAAGAGACCCAGTACTTC. It translates to CASGLGGSGGQETQYF.

The rearrangement joins TRBV7-6 to TRBJ2-7; 9 bases fit TRBD1. Germline V gene sequence: CDR1 SGHVS, CDR2 FNYEAQ. V was clipped by 3 bases and J by 7 bases; unmatched bases: 4. The CDR3 spans 13 residues. The CDR3 DNA sequence: TGTGCCAGCAGCTTGGACAGGGGACGTGAGCAGTACTTC. This codes for CASSLDRGREQYF. The complete variable domain, with remaining parts taken from reference TRBV7-6 and TRBJ2-7, reads GAGVSQSPRYKVTKRGQDVALRCDPISGHVSLYWYRQALGQGPEFLTYFNYEAQQDKSGLPNDRFSAERPEGSISTLTIQRTEQRDSAMYRCASSLDRGREQYFGPGTRLTVT.

This chain joins TRBV9 and TRBJ2-5, with D possibly TRBD1 on 7 matching bases. V was shortened by 0 bases and J by 3 bases, with 18 bases between the two germline ends. The CDR3 contains 17 residues. Germline-derived CDR1 and CDR2 are SGDLS and YYNGEE. CDR3 bases: TGTGCCAGCAGCGTAGGCGGAGGGGGCAGGGACAAAGAGACCCAGTACTTC. Translated: CASSVGGGGRDKETQYF.

The chain uses TRBV29-1 and TRBJ2-7; tentatively, D is TRBD1 or TRBD2 (5 bases each). V lost 6 bases and J 3 bases, leaving 21 bases between the germline ends. Germline V lookup: CDR1 SQVTM, CDR2 ANQGSEA. The CDR3 length is 15 residues. The chain's CDR3 is CSVRHRDGINYEQYF. For the CDR3, the DNA is TGCAGCGTCCGTCACCGGGACGGAATTAACTACGAGCAGTACTTC.

This clonotype was observed a few times. The chain carries TRBV25-1 and TRBJ2-5, with 15 bases identical to TRBD2. Germline CDR1 MGHDK, CDR2 SYGVNS. V was pared by 2 bases and J by 5 bases, with 0 bases of the junction left unmatched. This CDR3 is 15 amino acids long. The CDR3 is CASSEGTSGRETQYF. The CDR3 DNA reads as TGTGCCAGCAGTGAAGGGACTAGCGGGAGGGAGACCCAGTACTTC. The entire variable domain, with the rest obtained from reference TRBV25-1 and TRBJ2-5, is as follows: EADIYQTPRYLVIGTGKKITLECSQTMGHDKMYWYQQDPGMELHLIHYSYGVNSTEKGDLSSESTVSRIRTEHFPLTLESARPSHTSQYLCASSEGTSGRETQYFGPGTRLLVL.

V gene TRBV9 combines with J gene TRBJ2-5; D not certain. With 0 bases removed from V and 1 base from J, the gap between germline ends came to 7 bases. This CDR3 has 14 amino acids. CDR1 is SGDLS and CDR2 is YYNGEE in the germline V gene. CDR3 loop: CASSVGPSQETQYF. The CDR3, as DNA: TGTGCCAGCAGCGTAGGACCCTCCCAAGAGACCCAGTACTTC.

The V call is TRBV12-3 or TRBV12-4, the J call TRBJ2-7, with 11 bases that match TRBD1. This CDR3 contains 17 residues. CDR3 DNA sequence: TGTACCCTCAGTTCAGGACAGGGGGCTTGGTCAAAGTACGAGCAGTACTTC. It translates to CTLSSGQGAWSKYEQYF.